Sequencing of this T cell receptor (beta chain) was carried out in a study of blood T cell repertoires in COVID-19. The overall study: Samples came from the United States, Italy and Spain, spanning acute and convalescent COVID-19. Sources were T cells, B-cell-depleted T cells, or PBMCs; the material itself was cDNA or gDNA.

The CDR3 is 14 residues long. CDR1 is LNHDA, CDR2 SQIVND, per germline (reference sequence). V dropped 3 bases and J dropped 8 bases, with 14 bases sitting between them. In the source study's methods: Estimates of nucleated cell counts were drawn from the amplification of reference gene primers. Some clones are missing from TCRdb's copy, which holds only in-frame ones; the method was immunoSEQ multiplex PCR. V, J and clone size are taken as reported in that table, and D and trimming were inferred from the DNA itself. In the table there are about 100,000 clones, 75% to 95% of which are singletons. V usage is TRBV19 and J usage is TRBJ1-3; D gene uncertain. The sample consisted of peripheral blood. This receptor was taken from a man between 18 and 29 years old with acute or convalescent COVID-19. DNA for the CDR3: TGTGCCAGTAGTATCCGGTGGGTTGCGGACACCATATATTTT. This codes for CASSIRWVADTIYF. The full variable domain, in which reference TRBV19 and TRBJ1-3 provide the parts outside the CDR3, is DGGITQSPKYLFRKEGQNVTLSCEQNLNHDAMYWYRQDPGQGLRLIYYSQIVNDFQKGDIAEGYSVSREKKESFPLTVTSAQKNPTAFYLCASSIRWVADTIYFGEGSWLTVV.